The 26 T cell receptor beta chains below were found in one sample sequenced in a study of CD8 T cells in Susac syndrome. An input of roughly 0.45 to 1 ug of RNA was subjected to reverse transcription using random hexamers. Each CDR3 protein is one row after TCRdb ran MiXCR on the immunoSEQ multiplex PCR reads. The repertoire consists of 84,000 or so distinct CDR3 sequences, with about 95% occurring once and the leading ten covering more than 0.35%. Specimen: CD8+ T cells from PBMCs. The receptors come from a human donor with Susac syndrome.

This chain connects TRBV11-1 to TRBJ2-7; a weak D match, TRBD2 (6 bases). Germline V gives CDR1 SGHAT, CDR2 FQDESV (reference sequence). The V gene lost 3 bases and the J gene lost 6 bases, with 21 bases spanning the gap. The CDR3 sequence is 16 residues long. The CDR3 reads CASSLVRGVPSGEQYF. In DNA form, the CDR3 reads TGTGCCAGCAGCTTGGTTCGCGGGGTCCCATCGGGCGAGCAGTACTTC.

J is TRBJ1-2 and V is TRBV29-1; D is possibly TRBD1 (5 bases). Between the trimmed V and J ends, which lost 3 bases and 3 bases, there was a span of 11 bases. This CDR3 comprises 13 residues. Germline values: CDR1 SQVTM, CDR2 ANQGSEA. CDR3: CSVDGRGDYGYTF. CDR3 coding DNA: TGCAGCGTTGATGGTCGGGGGGACTATGGCTACACCTTC.

The V and J genes are TRBV6-6 and TRBJ1-1; D is ambiguous. CDR1 is MNHNY and CDR2 is SVGAGI in the germline V gene (reference sequence). This CDR3 comprises 13 residues. The V end was cut by 8 bases, the J end by 1 base, with 11 bases between. CDR3 amino acids: CASHSGKNTEAFF. CDR3 nucleotide sequence: TGTGCCAGCCACAGCGGGAAGAACACTGAAGCTTTCTTT.

V is TRBV11-2 and J is TRBJ2-5; the match to TRBD2 covers 10 bases. V lost 1 base to trimming and J lost 4 bases; unmatched junction nucleotides: 6. Germline V gene data show CDR1 as SGHAT and CDR2 as FQNNGV. This CDR3 comprises 16 residues. The CDR3 bases are TGTGCCAGCAGCTTAGCTAGCGGGAGCCTCGGAGAGACCCAGTACTTC. Amino acids: CASSLASGSLGETQYF. The full variable domain, with the rest looked up from reference TRBV11-2 and TRBJ2-5, is EAGVAQSPRYKIIEKRQSVAFWCNPISGHATLYWYQQILGQGPKLLIQFQNNGVVDDSQLPKDRFSAERLKGVDSTLKIQPAKLEDSAVYLCASSLASGSLGETQYFGPGTRLLVL.

The V gene is TRBV20-1, the J gene TRBJ2-3; the match to TRBD2 covers 11 bases. This CDR3 spans 17 amino acids. Trimming removed 3 bases from V and 0 bases from J; junction bases left unmatched: 8. Per germline, CDR1 DFQATT and CDR2 SNEGSKA (reference sequence). The DNA of the CDR3 is TGCAGTGCTAGTTCGACGAGACTAGCGGGAAGCACAGATACGCAGTATTTT. This encodes CSASSTRLAGSTDTQYF.

CDR3 sequence: CASSYRAEGTEAFF. The CDR3 DNA reads TGTGCCAGCAGCTACCGGGCCGAGGGAACTGAAGCTTTCTTT. The J gene is TRBJ1-1, the V gene TRBV7-9; no clear D. Germline lookup yields CDR1 SEHNR and CDR2 FQNEAQ (reference sequence). Trimming cost V 4 bases and J 5 bases, with 14 bases left between them. The CDR3 is 14 amino acids.

The chain has TRBV12-5 and TRBJ2-1; D is undetermined. This CDR3 is 13 amino acids long. Between the trimmed V and J ends, which lost 2 bases and 1 base, there was a span of 3 bases. The germline V gene encodes CDR1 LGHNT and CDR2 FRNRAP. Here the CDR3 reads CASGLTSYNEQFF. CDR3 nucleotide sequence: TGTGCTAGTGGTTTGACGTCCTACAATGAGCAGTTCTTC.

The chain uses TRBV7-9 and TRBJ1-1; tentatively, D is TRBD1 (5 bases). Trimming pared 2 bases from V and 1 base from J, leaving 11 bases between. CDR3 length: 15 residues. CDR1 SEHNR and CDR2 FQNEAQ come from the germline V gene (reference sequence). The CDR3 loop is CASSLSQGENTEAFF. Here the CDR3 DNA reads TGTGCCAGCAGCTTATCGCAGGGTGAGAACACTGAAGCTTTCTTT. Filled out from reference TRBV7-9 and TRBJ1-1, the complete variable domain reads DTGVSQNPRHKITKRGQNVTFRCDPISEHNRLYWYRQTLGQGPEFLTYFQNEAQLEKSRLLSDRFSAERPKGSFSTLEIQRTEQGDSAMYLCASSLSQGENTEAFFGQGTRLTVV.

The V call is TRBV29-1, the J call TRBJ2-7; 8 bases line up with TRBD2. CDR3 length: 13 amino acids. With 5 bases clipped from V and 4 bases from J, the junction kept 7 bases outside the gene matches. Germline CDR1 SQVTM, CDR2 ANQGSEA. DNA for the CDR3: TGCAGCGTTCAATCAGCGGGAGATTACGAGCAGTACTTC. Protein: CSVQSAGDYEQYF.

This rearrangement joins TRBV30 to TRBJ2-3; the D gene is possibly TRBD2 (5 bases). The ends were cut back, 4 bases at V and 1 base at J, with 12 bases in the middle. The CDR3 has 14 amino acids. CDR1 GTSNPN and CDR2 SVGIG come from the germline V gene (reference sequence). Written as DNA, the CDR3 is TGTGCCTGGACCACGGGGTCCGGCACAGATACGCAGTATTTT. The encoded protein is CAWTTGSGTDTQYF. The complete variable domain, with remaining parts taken from reference TRBV30 and TRBJ2-3, reads SQTIHQWPATLVQPVGSPLSLECTVEGTSNPNLYWYRQAAGRGLQLLFYSVGIGQISSEVPQNLSASRPQDRQFILSSKKLLLSDSGFYLCAWTTGSGTDTQYFGPGTRLTVL.

The V and J genes are TRBV12-3 or TRBV12-4 and TRBJ1-2; no definite D call. V was shortened by 5 bases and J by 6 bases, with 16 bases between the two germline ends. CDR3 size: 14 residues. The CDR3 DNA sequence: TGTGCCAGCAGTCCCCCGAAGTGGCTGAATGGCTACACCTTC. It encodes CASSPPKWLNGYTF.

The chain carries TRBV13 and TRBJ2-2, with unresolved D. The CDR3 length is 14 residues. Between the trimmed V and J ends, which lost 0 bases and 6 bases, there was a span of 8 bases. Germline V CDR1 and CDR2: PRHDT, FYEKMQ (reference sequence). CDR3 sequence (DNA): TGTGCCAGCAGCTTAGGCCGAAGCGCCGGGGAGCTGTTTTTT. Its translation: CASSLGRSAGELFF.

V and J are TRBV4-2 and TRBJ2-2; 8 bases align to TRBD1. This CDR3 is built from 16 residues. With V trimmed by 0 bases and J by 5 bases, 5 bases remained unmatched. The germline V gene encodes CDR1 LGHNA and CDR2 YNFKEQ. In DNA form, the CDR3 reads TGTGCCAGCAGCCAAGAGACAGGGGATTTAACCGGGGAGCTGTTTTTT. Protein sequence: CASSQETGDLTGELFF.

V is TRBV20-1 and J is TRBJ2-7; either TRBD1 or TRBD2 may fit D (5 bases each). The CDR3 totals 14 residues. V lost 7 bases and J 5 bases, leaving 21 bases between the germline ends. Germline CDR1 DFQATT, CDR2 SNEGSKA (reference sequence). For the CDR3, the DNA is TGCAGTGTTACAAGCCCGGGACGCGCTGACGAGCAGTACTTC. Translation: CSVTSPGRADEQYF.

The chain is built from TRBV20-1 and TRBJ2-5; D tentatively reads TRBD1 or TRBD2 (5 bases each). Trimming stripped 6 bases from V and 5 bases from J, with 19 bases between. This CDR3 has 14 amino acids. From germline, CDR1 is DFQATT and CDR2 SNEGSKA (reference sequence). The CDR3 here is CSALVGAVLETQYF. CDR3 DNA: TGCAGTGCGCTAGTCGGGGCCGTGCTGGAGACCCAGTACTTC.

This chain uses TRBV6-2 or TRBV6-3 with TRBJ2-7; the D gene is possibly TRBD1 (6 bases). V lost 4 bases to trimming and J lost 4 bases, with 11 bases between them. CDR1 and CDR2 from the germline V gene are MNHEY and SVGEGT. This CDR3 is 13 amino acids long. Here the CDR3 reads CASSWPGQYEQYF. CDR3 in DNA: TGTGCCAGCAGTTGGCCTGGACAGTACGAGCAGTACTTC.

The chain joins TRBV28 to TRBJ1-1; D unresolved. V was cut by 1 base and J by 1 base, with 10 bases left in between. The CDR3 covers 15 residues. Per the germline V gene, CDR1 is MDHEN and CDR2 is SYDVKM. The CDR3 is CASSLLSGPNTEAFF. CDR3 in DNA: TGTGCCAGCAGTTTATTGTCGGGCCCGAACACTGAAGCTTTCTTT.

This chain connects TRBV4-3 to TRBJ1-1; maybe TRBD1 (5 bases). The CDR3 is made up of 15 amino acids. Trimming cost V 0 bases and J 8 bases, with 16 bases left between them. Germline V gene lookup returns CDR1 LGHNA and CDR2 YSLEER. This CDR3 reads CASSQDISGYREAFF. As DNA, the CDR3 is TGCGCCAGCAGCCAAGATATTTCAGGCTACAGGGAAGCTTTCTTT.

This clonotype came up once. The V call is TRBV5-4, the J call TRBJ2-2; 8 bases map to TRBD1. CDR3 length: 13 residues. Germline loops: CDR1 SGHNT, CDR2 YYREEE (reference sequence). V lost 4 bases, J lost 7 bases, and 3 bases stayed unmatched. The CDR3, as DNA: TGTGCCAGCAGCCTCACAGGGGGCGGGGAGCTGTTTTTT. Protein: CASSLTGGGELFF. The complete variable domain, with remaining parts taken from reference TRBV5-4 and TRBJ2-2, reads ETGVTQSPTHLIKTRGQQVTLRCSSQSGHNTVSWYQQALGQGPQFIFQYYREEENGRGNFPPRFSGLQFPNYSSELNVNALELDDSALYLCASSLTGGGELFFGEGSRLTVL.

The rearrangement uses TRBV4-1 and TRBJ2-6; the D is unclear. Deletions cut 6 bases from V and 13 bases from J, with 13 bases between. There are 12 residues in the CDR3. Germline CDR1 MGHRA, CDR2 YSYEKL. CDR3 in amino acids: CASRGKVGVLTF. In DNA, the CDR3 is TGCGCCAGCAGGGGGAAGGTGGGGGTCCTGACTTTC.

The V gene is TRBV24-1, the J gene TRBJ1-1; unclear D gene. Germline V gives CDR1 KGHDR, CDR2 SFDVKD. This CDR3 has 13 amino acids. Between the trimmed V and J ends, which lost 5 bases and 2 bases, there was a span of 8 bases. The CDR3 DNA sequence: TGTGCCACCAGTGGCGGCGGCAACACTGAAGCTTTCTTT. Translating it yields CATSGGGNTEAFF.

The rearrangement joins TRBV14 to TRBJ1-2; D might be TRBD1 (5 bases). There are 14 residues in the CDR3. CDR1 and CDR2 from the germline V gene are SGHDN and FVKESK. V lost 7 bases, J lost 4 bases, and 16 bases lay in between. The CDR3 region is CASTPSTDPYGYTF. For the CDR3, the DNA is TGTGCCAGCACACCATCGACAGATCCCTATGGCTACACCTTC.

The chain employs TRBV4-3 and TRBJ2-3; D possibly corresponds to TRBD1 (5 bases). The V and J ends lost 1 base and 3 bases respectively, with 14 bases between them. This CDR3 has 16 residues. The germline gives CDR1 LGHNA, CDR2 YSLEER. For the CDR3, the DNA is TGCGCCAGCAGCCAAGGCCTGGCGAAGGGGACAGATACGCAGTATTTT. Encoded protein: CASSQGLAKGTDTQYF.

The chain has TRBV11-2 and TRBJ2-1, with 7 bases aligning to TRBD1. Trimming at V came to 2 bases and at J to 5 bases, leaving 3 bases not matched to a gene. The CDR3 runs to 14 residues. Germline loops: CDR1 SGHAT, CDR2 FQNNGV. CDR3 sequence (DNA): TGTGCCAGCAGCTTAAGGGACAGAGACAATGAGCAGTTCTTC. It yields the protein CASSLRDRDNEQFF.

This clonotype was observed a handful of times. The chain links TRBV7-2 to TRBJ2-1; D gene unclear. CDR1 and CDR2 from the germline V gene are SGHTA and FQGNSA. CDR3 length equals 12 residues. Trimming shortened V by 0 bases and J by 7 bases, and 4 bases separated the two germline ends. CDR3 DNA sequence: TGTGCCAGCAGCTTAGCGGTGAATGAGCAGTTCTTC. Protein sequence: CASSLAVNEQFF.

The chain couples TRBV29-1 to TRBJ2-2, with 8 bases lining up with TRBD1. V dropped 7 bases and J dropped 6; count of bases not matched to a gene: 7. The CDR3 has 13 amino acids. CDR1 SQVTM and CDR2 ANQGSEA come from the germline V gene. CDR3 bases: TGCAGCGCCTGGACAGGGTGGGCCGGGGAGCTGTTTTTT. It specifies CSAWTGWAGELFF.